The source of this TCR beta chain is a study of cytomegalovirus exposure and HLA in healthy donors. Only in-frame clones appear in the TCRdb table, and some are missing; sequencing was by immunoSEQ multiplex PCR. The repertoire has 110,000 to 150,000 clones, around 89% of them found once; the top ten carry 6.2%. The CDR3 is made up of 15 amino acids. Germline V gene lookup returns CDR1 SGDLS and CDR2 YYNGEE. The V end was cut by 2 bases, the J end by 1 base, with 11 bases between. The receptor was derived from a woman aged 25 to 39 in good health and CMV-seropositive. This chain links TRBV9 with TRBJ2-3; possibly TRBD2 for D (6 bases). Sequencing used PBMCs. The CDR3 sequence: CASSVGGDGTDTQYF. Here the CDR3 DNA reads TGTGCCAGCAGCGTCGGGGGAGACGGCACAGATACGCAGTATTTT.